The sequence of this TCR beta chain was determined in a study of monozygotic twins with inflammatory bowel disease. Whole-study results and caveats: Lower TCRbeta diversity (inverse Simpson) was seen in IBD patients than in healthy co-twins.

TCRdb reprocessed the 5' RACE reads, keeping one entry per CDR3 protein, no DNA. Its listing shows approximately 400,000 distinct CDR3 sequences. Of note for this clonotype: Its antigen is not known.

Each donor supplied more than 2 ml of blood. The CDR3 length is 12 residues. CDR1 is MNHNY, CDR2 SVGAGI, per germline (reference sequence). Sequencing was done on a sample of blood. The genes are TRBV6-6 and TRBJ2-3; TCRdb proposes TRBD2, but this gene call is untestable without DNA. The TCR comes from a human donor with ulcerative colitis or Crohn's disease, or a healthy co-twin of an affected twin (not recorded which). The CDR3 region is CASSYLAYTQYF.